This TCR beta chain was observed in a study of CD8 T cells in ankylosing spondylitis. Findings and limits, study-wide: A CD8+ phenotype characterized the disease-linked clones, which were relatively rare in peripheral blood. Several of the motif variants were reported before in synovial fluid and blood from reactive arthritis. A TCR beta motif of about 8 highly homologous variants appeared characteristic of ankylosing spondylitis blood.

This clonotype was seen only a few times. Its antigen remains unidentified. The TCR beta libraries were generated through quantitative 5'-RACE incorporating molecular barcodes. From the 5' RACE reads, TCRdb called clonotypes with MiXCR, one entry per CDR3 protein. The sample includes about 400,000 distinct CDR3 sequences, 20% of them seen just once. The CDR3 consists of 18 residues. The junction had 13 bases not matched to a gene; V was cut back by 5 bases and J by 0 bases. Germline V lookup: CDR1 SGHVS, CDR2 FQNEAQ. This sequence originates from a male donor with ankylosing spondylitis or in good health (not recorded which). The sequenced sample consisted of blood, either unsorted or a sorted T cell fraction (not recorded which). The chain has TRBV7-8 and TRBJ2-1, with 7 bases fitting TRBD2. The CDR3 spells CASSIGAFGTNSYNEQFF. The CDR3 bases are TGTGCCAGCAGCATCGGGGCATTCGGGACTAACTCCTACAATGAGCAGTTCTTC.